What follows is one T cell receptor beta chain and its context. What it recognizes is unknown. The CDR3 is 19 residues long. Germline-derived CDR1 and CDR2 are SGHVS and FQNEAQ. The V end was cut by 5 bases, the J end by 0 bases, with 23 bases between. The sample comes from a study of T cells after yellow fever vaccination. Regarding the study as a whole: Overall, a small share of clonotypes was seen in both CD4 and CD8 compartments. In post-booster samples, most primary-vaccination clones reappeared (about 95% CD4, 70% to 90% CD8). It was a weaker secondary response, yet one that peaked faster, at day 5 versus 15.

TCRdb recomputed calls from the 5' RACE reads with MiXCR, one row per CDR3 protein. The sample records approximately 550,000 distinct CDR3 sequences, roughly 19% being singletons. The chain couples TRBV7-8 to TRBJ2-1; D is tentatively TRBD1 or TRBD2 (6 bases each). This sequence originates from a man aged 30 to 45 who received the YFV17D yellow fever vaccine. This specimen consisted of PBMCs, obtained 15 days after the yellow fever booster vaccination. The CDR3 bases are TGTGCCAGCAGCCGGGGGCAGTCCCGGCGCGTGGGCTCCTACAATGAGCAGTTCTTC. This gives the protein CASSRGQSRRVGSYNEQFF.